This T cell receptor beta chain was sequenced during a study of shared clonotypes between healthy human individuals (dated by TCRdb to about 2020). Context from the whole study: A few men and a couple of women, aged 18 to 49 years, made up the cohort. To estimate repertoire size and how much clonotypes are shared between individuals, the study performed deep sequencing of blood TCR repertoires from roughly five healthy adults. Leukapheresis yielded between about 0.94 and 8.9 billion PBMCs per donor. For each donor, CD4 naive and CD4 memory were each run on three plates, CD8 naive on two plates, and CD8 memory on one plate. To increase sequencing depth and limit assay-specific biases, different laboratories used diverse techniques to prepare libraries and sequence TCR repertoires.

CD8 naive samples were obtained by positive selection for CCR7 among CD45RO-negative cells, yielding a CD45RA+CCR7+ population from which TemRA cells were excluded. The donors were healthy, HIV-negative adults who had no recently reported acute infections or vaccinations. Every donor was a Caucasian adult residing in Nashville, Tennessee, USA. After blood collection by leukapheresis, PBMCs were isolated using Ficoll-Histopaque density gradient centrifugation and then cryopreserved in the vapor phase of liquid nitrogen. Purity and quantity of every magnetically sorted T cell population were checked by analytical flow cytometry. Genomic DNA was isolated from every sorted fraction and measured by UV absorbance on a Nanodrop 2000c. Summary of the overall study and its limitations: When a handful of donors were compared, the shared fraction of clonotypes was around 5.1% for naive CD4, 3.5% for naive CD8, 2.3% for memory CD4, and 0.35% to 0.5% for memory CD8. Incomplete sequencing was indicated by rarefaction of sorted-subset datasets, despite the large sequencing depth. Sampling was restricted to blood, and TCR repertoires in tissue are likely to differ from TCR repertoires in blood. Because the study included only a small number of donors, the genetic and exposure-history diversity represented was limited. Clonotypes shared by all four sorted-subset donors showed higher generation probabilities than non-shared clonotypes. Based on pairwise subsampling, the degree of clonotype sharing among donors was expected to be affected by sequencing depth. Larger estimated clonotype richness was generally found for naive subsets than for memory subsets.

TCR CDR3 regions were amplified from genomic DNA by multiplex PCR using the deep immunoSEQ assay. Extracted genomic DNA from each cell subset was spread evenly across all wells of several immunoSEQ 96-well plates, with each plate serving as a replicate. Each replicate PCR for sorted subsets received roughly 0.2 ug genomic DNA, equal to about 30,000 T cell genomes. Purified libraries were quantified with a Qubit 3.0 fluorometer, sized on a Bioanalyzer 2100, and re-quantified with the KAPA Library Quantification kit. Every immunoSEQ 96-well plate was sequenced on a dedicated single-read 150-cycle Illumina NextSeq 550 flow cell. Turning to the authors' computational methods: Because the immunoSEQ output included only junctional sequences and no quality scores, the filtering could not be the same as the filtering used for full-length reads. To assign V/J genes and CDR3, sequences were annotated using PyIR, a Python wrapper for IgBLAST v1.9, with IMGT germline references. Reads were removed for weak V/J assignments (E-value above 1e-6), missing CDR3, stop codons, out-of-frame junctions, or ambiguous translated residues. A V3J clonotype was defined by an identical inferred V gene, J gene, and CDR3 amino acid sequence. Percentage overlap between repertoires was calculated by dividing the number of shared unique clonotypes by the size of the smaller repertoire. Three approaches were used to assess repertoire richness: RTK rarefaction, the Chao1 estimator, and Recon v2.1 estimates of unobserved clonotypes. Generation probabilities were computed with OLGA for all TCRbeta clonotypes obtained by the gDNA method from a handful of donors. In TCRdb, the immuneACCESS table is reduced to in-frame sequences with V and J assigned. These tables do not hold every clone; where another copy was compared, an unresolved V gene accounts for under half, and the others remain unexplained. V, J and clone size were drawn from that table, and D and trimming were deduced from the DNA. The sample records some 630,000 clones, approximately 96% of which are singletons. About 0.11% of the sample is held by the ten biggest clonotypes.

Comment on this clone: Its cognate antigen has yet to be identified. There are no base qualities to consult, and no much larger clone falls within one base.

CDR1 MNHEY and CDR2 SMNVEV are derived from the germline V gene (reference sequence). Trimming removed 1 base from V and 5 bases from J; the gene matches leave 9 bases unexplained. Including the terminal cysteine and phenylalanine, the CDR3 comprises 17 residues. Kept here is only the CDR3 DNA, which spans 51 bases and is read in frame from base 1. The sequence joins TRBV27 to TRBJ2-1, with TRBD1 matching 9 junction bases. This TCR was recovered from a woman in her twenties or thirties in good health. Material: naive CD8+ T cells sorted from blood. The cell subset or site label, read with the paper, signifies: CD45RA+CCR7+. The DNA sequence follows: TGTGCCAGCAGTTTATACTCCGGGACAGGGAGGAACAATGAGCAGTTCTTC. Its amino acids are CASSLYSGTGRNNEQFF.